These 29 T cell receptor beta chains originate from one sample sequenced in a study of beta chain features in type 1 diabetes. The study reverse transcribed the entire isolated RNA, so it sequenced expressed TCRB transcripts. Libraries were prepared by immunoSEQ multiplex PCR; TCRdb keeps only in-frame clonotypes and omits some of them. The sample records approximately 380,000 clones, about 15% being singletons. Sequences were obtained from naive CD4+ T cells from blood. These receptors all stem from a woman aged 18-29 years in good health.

In DNA form, the CDR3 reads TGTGCCAGCAGCCGAAGCCAGGGGAGTTTAGCCAAAAACATTCAGTACTTC. The encoded protein is CASSRSQGSLAKNIQYF. V usage is TRBV7-9 and J usage is TRBJ2-4, with a weak D call TRBD1 (6 bases). Germline-derived CDR1 and CDR2 are SEHNR and FQNEAQ (reference sequence). The CDR3 extends over 17 amino acids. The V end lost 5 bases, the J end lost 0 bases, and 17 bases lay between the germline ends.

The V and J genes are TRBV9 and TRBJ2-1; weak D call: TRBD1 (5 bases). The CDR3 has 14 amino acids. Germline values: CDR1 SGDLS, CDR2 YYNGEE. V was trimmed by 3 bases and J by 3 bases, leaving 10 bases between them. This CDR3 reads CASSGGQNYNEQFF. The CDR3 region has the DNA TGTGCCAGCAGCGGCGGACAAAACTACAATGAGCAGTTCTTC.

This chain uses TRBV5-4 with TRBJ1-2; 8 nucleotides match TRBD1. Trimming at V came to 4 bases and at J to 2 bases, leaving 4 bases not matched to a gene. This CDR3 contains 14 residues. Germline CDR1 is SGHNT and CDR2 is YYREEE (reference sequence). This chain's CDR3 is CASSGQGTNYGYTF. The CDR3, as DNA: TGTGCCAGCAGCGGACAGGGAACCAACTATGGCTACACCTTC.

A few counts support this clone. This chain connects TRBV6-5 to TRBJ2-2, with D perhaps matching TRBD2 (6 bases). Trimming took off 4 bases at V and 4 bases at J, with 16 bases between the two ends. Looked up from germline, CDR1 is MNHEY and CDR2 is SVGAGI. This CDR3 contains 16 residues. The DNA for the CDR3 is TGTGCCAGCAGTTTACTCGGGGGAGAGTCCACCGGGGAGCTGTTTTTT. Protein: CASSLLGGESTGELFF.

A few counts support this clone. CDR3 in DNA: TGCAGCGTCCGACTAAGCTCCTACGAGCAGTACTTC. Amino acids: CSVRLSSYEQYF. The genes are TRBV29-1 and TRBJ2-7; tentative D call: TRBD2 (5 bases). The CDR3 is 12 residues long. Trimming removed 6 bases from V and 0 bases from J, with 9 bases in between. From germline, CDR1 is SQVTM and CDR2 ANQGSEA.

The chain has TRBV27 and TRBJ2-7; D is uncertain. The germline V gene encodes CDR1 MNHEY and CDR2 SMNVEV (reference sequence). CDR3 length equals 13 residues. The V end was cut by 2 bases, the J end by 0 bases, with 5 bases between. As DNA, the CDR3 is TGTGCCAGCAGTTTAATATACTCCTACGAGCAGTACTTC. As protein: CASSLIYSYEQYF.

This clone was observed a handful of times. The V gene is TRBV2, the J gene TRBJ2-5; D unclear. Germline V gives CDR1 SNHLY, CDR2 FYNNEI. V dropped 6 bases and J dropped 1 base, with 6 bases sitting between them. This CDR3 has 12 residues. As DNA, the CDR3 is TGTGCCAGCAGGGAGATCCAAGAGACCCAGTACTTC. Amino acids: CASREIQETQYF.

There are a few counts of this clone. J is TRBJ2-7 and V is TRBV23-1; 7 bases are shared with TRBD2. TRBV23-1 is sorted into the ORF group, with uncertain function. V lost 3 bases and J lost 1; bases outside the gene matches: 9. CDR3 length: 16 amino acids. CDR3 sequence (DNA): TGCGCCAGCAGTCACTTACTAGCGCCGATATCCTACGAGCAGTACTTC. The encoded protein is CASSHLLAPISYEQYF.

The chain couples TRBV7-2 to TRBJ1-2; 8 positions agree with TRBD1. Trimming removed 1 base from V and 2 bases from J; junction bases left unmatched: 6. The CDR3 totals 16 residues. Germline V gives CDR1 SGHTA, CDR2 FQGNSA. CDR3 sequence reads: CASSLVVTGENYGYTF. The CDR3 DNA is TGTGCCAGCAGCTTAGTAGTGACAGGGGAGAACTATGGCTACACCTTC.

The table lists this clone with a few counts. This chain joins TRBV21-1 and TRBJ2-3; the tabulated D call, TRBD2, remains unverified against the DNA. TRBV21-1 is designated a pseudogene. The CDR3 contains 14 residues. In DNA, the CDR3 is TGTGCCAGCAACGGACTAGCGGGAGCCGATACGCAGTATTTT. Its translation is CASNGLAGADTQYF.

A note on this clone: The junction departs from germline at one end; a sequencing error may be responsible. The CDR3 DNA sequence: TGTGCCTGGTGTGTGAGGGCTGAAGCTTTCTTT. It is translated as CAWCVRAEAFF. The chain is built from TRBV30 and TRBJ1-1; D gene unclear. Germline-derived CDR1 and CDR2 are GTSNPN and SVGIG (reference sequence). CDR3 size: 11 residues. Using reference TRBV30 and TRBJ1-1 for the parts outside the CDR3, the full variable domain is SQTIHQWPATLVQPVGSPLSLECTVEGTSNPNLYWYRQAAGRGLQLLFYSVGIGQISSEVPQNLSASRPQDRQFILSSKKLLLSDSGFYLCAWCVRAEAFFGQGTRLTVV.

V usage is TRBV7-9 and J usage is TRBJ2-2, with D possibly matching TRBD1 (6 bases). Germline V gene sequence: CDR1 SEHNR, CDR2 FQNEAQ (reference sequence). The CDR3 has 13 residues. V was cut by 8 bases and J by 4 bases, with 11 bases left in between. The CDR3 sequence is CASDRSVTGELFF. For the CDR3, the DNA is TGTGCCAGCGACAGGTCGGTCACCGGGGAGCTGTTTTTT.

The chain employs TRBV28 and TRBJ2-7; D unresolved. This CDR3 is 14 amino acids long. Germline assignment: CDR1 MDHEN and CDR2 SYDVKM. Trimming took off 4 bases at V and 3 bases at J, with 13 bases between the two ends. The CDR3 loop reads CASSSTTPGYEQYF. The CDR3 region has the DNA TGTGCCAGCAGTTCCACCACCCCGGGCTACGAGCAGTACTTC.

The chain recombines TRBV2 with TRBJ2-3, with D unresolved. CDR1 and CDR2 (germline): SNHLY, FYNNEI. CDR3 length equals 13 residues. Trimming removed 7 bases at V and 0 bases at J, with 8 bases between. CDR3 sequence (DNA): TGTGCCAGCAATCAGGTCAGCACAGATACGCAGTATTTT. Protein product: CASNQVSTDTQYF.

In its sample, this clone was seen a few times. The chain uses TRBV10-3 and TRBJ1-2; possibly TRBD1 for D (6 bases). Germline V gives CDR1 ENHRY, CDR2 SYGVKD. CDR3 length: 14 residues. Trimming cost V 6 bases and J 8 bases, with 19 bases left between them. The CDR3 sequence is CAIRPDSPGTGYTF. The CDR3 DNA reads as TGTGCCATCAGACCGGACAGCCCTGGGACCGGCTACACCTTC.

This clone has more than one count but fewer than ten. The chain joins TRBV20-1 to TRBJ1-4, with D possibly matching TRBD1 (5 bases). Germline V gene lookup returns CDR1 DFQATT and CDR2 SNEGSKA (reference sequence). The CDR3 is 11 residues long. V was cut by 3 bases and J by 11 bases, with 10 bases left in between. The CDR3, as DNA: TGCAGTGCTAGTCAGACAGTCAAACTGTTTTTT. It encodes CSASQTVKLFF.

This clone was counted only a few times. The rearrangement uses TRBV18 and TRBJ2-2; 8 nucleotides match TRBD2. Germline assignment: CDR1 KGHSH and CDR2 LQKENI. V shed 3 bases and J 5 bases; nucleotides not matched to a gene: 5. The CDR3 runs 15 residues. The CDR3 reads CASSPAGGQTGELFF. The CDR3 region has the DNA TGTGCCAGCTCACCTGCGGGAGGCCAAACCGGGGAGCTGTTTTTT.

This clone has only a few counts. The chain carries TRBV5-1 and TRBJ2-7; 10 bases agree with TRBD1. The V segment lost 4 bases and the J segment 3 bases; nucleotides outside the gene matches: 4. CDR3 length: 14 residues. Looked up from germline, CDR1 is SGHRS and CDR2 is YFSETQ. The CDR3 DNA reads TGCGCCAGCAGCCCGGGACAGGGGATCTACGAGCAGTACTTC. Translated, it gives CASSPGQGIYEQYF.

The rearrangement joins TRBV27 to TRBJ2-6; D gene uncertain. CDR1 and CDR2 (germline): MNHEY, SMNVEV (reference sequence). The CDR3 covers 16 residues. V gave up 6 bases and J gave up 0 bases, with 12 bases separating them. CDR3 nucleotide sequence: TGTGCCAGCAGGGTTACAGCTCTCTCTGGGGCCAACGTCCTGACTTTC. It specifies CASRVTALSGANVLTF.

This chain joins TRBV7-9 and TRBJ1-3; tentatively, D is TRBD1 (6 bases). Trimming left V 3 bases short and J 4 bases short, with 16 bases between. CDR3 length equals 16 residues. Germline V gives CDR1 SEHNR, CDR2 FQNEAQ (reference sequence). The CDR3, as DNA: TGTGCCAGCAGCTTCACGGGACATATGAAAGGAAACACCATATATTTT. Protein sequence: CASSFTGHMKGNTIYF.

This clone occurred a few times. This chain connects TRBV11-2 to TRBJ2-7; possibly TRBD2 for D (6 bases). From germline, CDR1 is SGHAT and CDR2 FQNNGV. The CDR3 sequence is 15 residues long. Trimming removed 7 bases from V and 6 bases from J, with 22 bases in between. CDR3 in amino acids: CASTPNRVGSGEQYF. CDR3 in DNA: TGTGCCAGCACCCCGAACCGGGTCGGGAGTGGCGAGCAGTACTTC. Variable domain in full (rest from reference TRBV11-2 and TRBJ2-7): EAGVAQSPRYKIIEKRQSVAFWCNPISGHATLYWYQQILGQGPKLLIQFQNNGVVDDSQLPKDRFSAERLKGVDSTLKIQPAKLEDSAVYLCASTPNRVGSGEQYFGPGTRLTVT.

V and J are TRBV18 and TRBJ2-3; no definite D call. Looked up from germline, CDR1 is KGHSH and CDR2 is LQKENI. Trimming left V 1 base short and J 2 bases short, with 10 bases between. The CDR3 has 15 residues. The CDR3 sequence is CASSPQPPSTDTQYF. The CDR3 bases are TGTGCCAGCTCACCACAGCCCCCCTCCACAGATACGCAGTATTTT. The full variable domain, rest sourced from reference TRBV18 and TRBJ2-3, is NAGVMQNPRHLVRRRGQEARLRCSPMKGHSHVYWYRQLPEEGLKFMVYLQKENIIDESGMPKERFSAEFPKEGPSILRIQQVVRGDSAAYFCASSPQPPSTDTQYFGPGTRLTVL.

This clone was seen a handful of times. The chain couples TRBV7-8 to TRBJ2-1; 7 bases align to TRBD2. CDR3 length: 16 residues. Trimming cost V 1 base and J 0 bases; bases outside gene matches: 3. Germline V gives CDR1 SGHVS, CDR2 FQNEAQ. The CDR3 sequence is CASSLEGGSSYNEQFF. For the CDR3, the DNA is TGTGCCAGCAGCTTAGAGGGCGGGAGCTCCTACAATGAGCAGTTCTTC.

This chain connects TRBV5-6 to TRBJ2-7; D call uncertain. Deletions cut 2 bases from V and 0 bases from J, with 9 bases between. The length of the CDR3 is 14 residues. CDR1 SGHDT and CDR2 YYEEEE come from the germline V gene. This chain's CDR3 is CASSFRSYSYEQYF. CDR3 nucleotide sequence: TGTGCCAGCAGCTTTCGCAGTTACTCCTACGAGCAGTACTTC.

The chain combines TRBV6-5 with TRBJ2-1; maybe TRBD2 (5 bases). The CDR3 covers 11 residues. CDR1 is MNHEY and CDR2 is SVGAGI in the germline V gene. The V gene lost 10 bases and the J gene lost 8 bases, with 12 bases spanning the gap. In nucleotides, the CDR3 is TGTGCCACGAGGGATTTACATGAGCAGTTCTTC. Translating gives CATRDLHEQFF.

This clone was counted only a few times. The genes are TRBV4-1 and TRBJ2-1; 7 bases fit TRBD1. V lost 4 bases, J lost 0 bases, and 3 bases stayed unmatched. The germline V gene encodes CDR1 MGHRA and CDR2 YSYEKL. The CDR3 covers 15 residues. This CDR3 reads CASSPGTVSYNEQFF. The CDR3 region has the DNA TGCGCCAGCAGCCCCGGGACAGTCTCCTACAATGAGCAGTTCTTC.

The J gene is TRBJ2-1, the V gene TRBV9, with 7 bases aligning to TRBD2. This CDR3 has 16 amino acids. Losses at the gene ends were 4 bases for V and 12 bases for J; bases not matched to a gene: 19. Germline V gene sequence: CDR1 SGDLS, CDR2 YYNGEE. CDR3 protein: CASSPPGLAVYEGQFF. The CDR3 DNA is TGTGCCAGCAGCCCCCCCGGGCTAGCGGTCTATGAGGGGCAGTTCTTC.

In DNA form, the CDR3 reads TGTGCCAGCAGTTTTGAAGGGGTCGGGGCCAACGTCCTGACTTTC. Its protein product is CASSFEGVGANVLTF. V gene TRBV27 combines with J gene TRBJ2-6; perhaps TRBD1 as D (5 bases). Per germline, CDR1 MNHEY and CDR2 SMNVEV (reference sequence). The V end was cut by 3 bases, the J end by 4 bases, with 10 bases between. The CDR3 has 15 amino acids.

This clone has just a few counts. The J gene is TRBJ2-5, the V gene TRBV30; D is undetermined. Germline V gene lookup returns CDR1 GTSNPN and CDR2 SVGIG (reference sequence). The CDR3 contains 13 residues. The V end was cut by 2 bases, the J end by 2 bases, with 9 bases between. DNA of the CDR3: TGTGCCTGGAGTCCACAGATACAAGAGACCCAGTACTTC. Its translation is CAWSPQIQETQYF.